This T cell receptor (beta chain) was retrieved from a study of post-analysis software for immune sequencing data. Study context: Included among the disease courses, which were recorded for the cohort, were relapsing-remitting, secondary progressive and progressive-relapsing multiple sclerosis. Study-wide results and caveats: TRBV5-6, TRBV5-1 and TRBV20-1 were among four or five TRBV segments more frequent in patients than controls.

TCR beta cDNA libraries included unique molecular identifiers. TCRdb fed the PCR reads into MiXCR, producing one record per CDR3 protein. The sample comprises fewer than 850,000 distinct CDR3 sequences, 25% to 30% of which are singletons, and more than 0.45% rests with the top ten. In the case of this clonotype: Antigen unknown.

Deletions cut 4 bases from V and 4 bases from J, with 10 bases between. The CDR3 is 13 residues long. From germline, CDR1 is MNHEY and CDR2 SVGAGI. The sample comprised blood. The chain has TRBV6-5 and TRBJ1-1; the D gene is possibly TRBD1 (5 bases). This sequence originates from a girl under 18 with multiple sclerosis. CDR3 bases: TGTGCCAGCAGTTCCATTAGGGGCACTGAAGCTTTCTTT. Translating it yields CASSSIRGTEAFF.